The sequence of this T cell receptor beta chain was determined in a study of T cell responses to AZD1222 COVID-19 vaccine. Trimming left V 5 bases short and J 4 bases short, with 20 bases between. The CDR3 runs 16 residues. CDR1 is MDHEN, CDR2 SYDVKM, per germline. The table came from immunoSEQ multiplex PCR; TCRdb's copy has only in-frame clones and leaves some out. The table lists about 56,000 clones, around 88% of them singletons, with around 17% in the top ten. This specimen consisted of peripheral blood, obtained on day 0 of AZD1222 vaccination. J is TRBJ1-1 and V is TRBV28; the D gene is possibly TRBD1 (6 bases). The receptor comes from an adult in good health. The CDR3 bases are TGTGCCAGCAGTCCCCCGGGGCAGGGGAGGACCACTGAAGCTTTCTTT. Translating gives CASSPPGQGRTTEAFF.